This TCR beta chain was obtained from a study of regulatory T cells in long-lasting Graves disease. Arm-PCR of CDR3 regions and iRepertoire HTBI primers were used to build TCR beta libraries. One entry per CDR3 protein results from TCRdb running MiXCR on the multiplex PCR reads. The sample yields under 450,000 distinct CDR3 sequences, around 16% seen once. Germline CDR1 MNHEY, CDR2 SVGAGI. V dropped 1 base and J dropped 7 bases, with 11 bases sitting between them. The CDR3 has 14 amino acids. Specified time point: newly diagnosed GD, antithyroid drugs for less than 3 months. PBMCs were the source of the RNA used for TCR sequencing. General study results and limits: Favoring TRBV28, TRBJ1-2 and TRBJ2-5 was a feature seen in persistent disease.

This clonotype was detected only a few times. Its target is unknown. These data also formed part of another study, on T cells in Graves' hyperthyroidism and ophthalmopathy. This second study notes: The HTBI primer set drove a first-round RT-PCR of the TCR CDR3. In the blood, most expanded thyroid clonotypes above 0.001 appeared as well.

The specimen comprised peripheral blood mononuclear cells (PBMCs), sampled at new diagnosis, from a patient treated with antithyroid drugs. This receptor was taken from a woman aged 18-29 years with Graves disease. The rearrangement uses TRBV6-5 and TRBJ1-5, with D possibly TRBD1 on 6 matching bases. In nucleotides, the CDR3 is TGTGCCAGCAGTTACTTGGGGGGCGAACAGCCCCAGCATTTT. It translates to CASSYLGGEQPQHF.